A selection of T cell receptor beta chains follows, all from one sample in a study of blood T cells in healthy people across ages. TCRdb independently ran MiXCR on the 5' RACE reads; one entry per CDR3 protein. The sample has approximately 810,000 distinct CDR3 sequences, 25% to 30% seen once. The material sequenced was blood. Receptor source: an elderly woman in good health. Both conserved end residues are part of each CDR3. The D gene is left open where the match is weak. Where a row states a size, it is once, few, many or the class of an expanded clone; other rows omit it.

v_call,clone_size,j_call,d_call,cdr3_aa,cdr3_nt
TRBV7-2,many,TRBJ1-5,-,CASSRDSGNQPQHF,TGTGCCAGCAGCCGAGACAGTGGCAATCAGCCCCAGCATTTT
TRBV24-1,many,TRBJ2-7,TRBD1,CATSESGTGASEQYF,TGTGCCACCAGTGAATCTGGGACAGGGGCCTCCGAGCAGTACTTC
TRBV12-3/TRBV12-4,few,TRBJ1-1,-,CASRIRGRGNTEAFF,TGTGCCAGCAGGATCCGGGGGCGGGGGAACACTGAAGCTTTCTTT
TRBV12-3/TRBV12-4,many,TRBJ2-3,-,CASSLGGSQYF,TGTGCCAGCAGTTTAGGTGGATCGCAGTATTTT
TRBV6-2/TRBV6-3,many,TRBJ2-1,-,CASSYGGGLYNEQFF,TGTGCCAGCAGTTACGGAGGGGGCCTCTACAATGAGCAGTTCTTC
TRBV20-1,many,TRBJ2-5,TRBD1,CSARDSGGQVETQYF,TGCAGTGCTAGAGATTCAGGGGGCCAGGTAGAGACCCAGTACTTC
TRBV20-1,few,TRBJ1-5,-,CSATQGTNQPQHF,TGCAGTGCTACCCAGGGCACCAATCAGCCCCAGCATTTT
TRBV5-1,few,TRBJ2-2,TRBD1,CASGTGDTGELFF,TGCGCCAGCGGGACAGGAGACACCGGGGAGCTGTTTTTT
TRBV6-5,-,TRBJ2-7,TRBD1,CASSYHQGQGGRYEQYF,TGTGCCAGCAGTTACCACCAGGGACAGGGGGGCCGTTACGAGCAGTACTTC
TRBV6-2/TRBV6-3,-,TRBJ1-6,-,CASQLRDIFSPLHF,TGTGCCAGCCAACTCCGGGACATTTTTTCACCCCTCCACTTT
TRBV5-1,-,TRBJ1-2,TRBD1,CASSPTGNGYGYTF,TGCGCCAGCAGCCCGACAGGGAATGGCTATGGCTACACCTTC
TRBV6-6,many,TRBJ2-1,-,CASSYPQGGGNNEQFF,TGTGCCAGCAGTTACCCTCAGGGGGGCGGGAACAATGAGCAGTTCTTC
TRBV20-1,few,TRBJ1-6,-,CSARRSGQGLYSPLHF,TGCAGTGCTAGGAGGAGCGGGCAGGGTCTATACTCACCCCTCCACTTT
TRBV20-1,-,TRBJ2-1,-,CSILLTQGYNEQFF,TGCAGTATCCTCCTGACTCAGGGTTACAATGAGCAGTTCTTC
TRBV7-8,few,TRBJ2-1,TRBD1,CASSLAGTGVRREQFF,TGTGCCAGCAGCTTGGCCGGGACAGGAGTCCGTAGGGAGCAGTTCTTC
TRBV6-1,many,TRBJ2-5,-,CASRTSGNEQYF,TGTGCCAGCAGAACCTCAGGGAATGAGCAGTACTTC
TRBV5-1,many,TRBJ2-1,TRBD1,CASSLGQGVGDEQFF,TGCGCCAGCAGCTTGGGACAGGGAGTTGGGGATGAGCAGTTCTTC
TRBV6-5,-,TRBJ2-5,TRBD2,CASKKLAGVTQETQYF,TGTGCCAGCAAAAAACTAGCGGGGGTTACTCAAGAGACCCAGTACTTC
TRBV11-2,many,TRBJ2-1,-,CASSGSGKQFF,TGTGCCAGCAGTGGATCAGGAAAGCAGTTCTTC
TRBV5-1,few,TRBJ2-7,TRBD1,CASSPGDRVYSYEQYF,TGCGCCAGCAGCCCAGGGGACAGGGTCTATTCCTACGAGCAGTACTTC
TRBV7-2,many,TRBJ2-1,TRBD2,CASSPRGTSGGIPYNEQFF,TGTGCCAGCAGCCCTAGGGGGACTAGCGGGGGGATTCCCTACAATGAGCAGTTCTTC
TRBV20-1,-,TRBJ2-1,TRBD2,CSALAVAGDPYNEQFF,TGCAGTGCTCTTGCTGTAGCGGGAGATCCCTACAATGAGCAGTTCTTC
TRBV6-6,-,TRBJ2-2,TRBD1,CASSKTGGVGELFF,TGTGCCAGCAGCAAGACAGGGGGTGTCGGGGAGCTGTTTTTT
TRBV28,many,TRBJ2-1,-,CASTPAYGGGPSNEQFF,TGTGCCAGCACTCCAGCTTATGGGGGGGGGCCGTCGAATGAGCAGTTCTTC
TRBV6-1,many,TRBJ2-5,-,CASRDPKQGPETQYF,TGTGCCAGCAGGGATCCTAAACAGGGCCCAGAGACCCAGTACTTC
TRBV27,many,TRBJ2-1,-,CASSRGGGPSEQFF,TGTGCCAGCTCCCGAGGGGGGGGGCCTAGTGAGCAGTTCTTC
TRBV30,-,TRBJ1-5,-,CAWGPWVSNQPQHF,TGTGCCTGGGGACCATGGGTTTCCAATCAGCCCCAGCATTTT
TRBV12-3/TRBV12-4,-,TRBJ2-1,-,CASSLGGQFF,TGTGCCAGCAGTTTAGGTGGGCAGTTCTTC
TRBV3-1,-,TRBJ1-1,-,CASRQVGGVNTEAFF,TGTGCCAGCAGGCAAGTGGGGGGCGTGAACACTGAAGCTTTCTTT
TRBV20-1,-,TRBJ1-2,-,CSASLGGNSDGCTF,TGCAGTGCTAGTCTCGGGGGGAATTCTGATGGCTGCACCTTC
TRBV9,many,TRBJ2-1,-,CASSVQKYNEQFF,TGTGCCAGCAGCGTTCAAAAGTACAATGAGCAGTTCTTC
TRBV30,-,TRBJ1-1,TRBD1,CAWSSTRQGGTEAFF,TGTGCCTGGAGCTCCACTCGACAGGGGGGCACTGAAGCTTTCTTT
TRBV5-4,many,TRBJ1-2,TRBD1,CASSLPDRAYYGYTF,TGTGCCAGCAGCTTACCGGACAGGGCTTACTATGGCTACACCTTC
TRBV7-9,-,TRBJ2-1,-,CASSSRDSIVYNEQFF,TGTGCCAGCAGCTCTCGGGACTCCATTGTATACAATGAGCAGTTCTTC
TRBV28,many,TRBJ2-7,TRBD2,CASSLVGLAGGHSYEQYF,TGTGCCAGCAGTTTGGTGGGACTAGCGGGGGGGCACTCCTACGAGCAGTACTTC
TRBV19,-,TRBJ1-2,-,CASSARGGRTSRSYGYTF,TGTGCCAGTAGCGCCCGAGGGGGTAGGACCTCCCGGTCCTATGGCTACACCTTC
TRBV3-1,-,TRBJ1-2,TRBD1,CASSFRTGGVYGYTF,TGTGCCAGCAGCTTTCGGACAGGGGGCGTCTATGGCTACACCTTC
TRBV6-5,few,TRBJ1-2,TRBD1,CASSSLSGGQGYGYTF,TGTGCCAGCAGTTCCCTATCAGGGGGACAAGGGTATGGCTACACCTTC
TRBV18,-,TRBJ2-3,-,CASSIGQTTGTQYF,TGTGCCAGCTCAATCGGACAGACCACAGGTACGCAGTATTTT
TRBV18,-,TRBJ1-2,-,CASSPVGDHYGYTF,TGTGCCAGCTCACCAGTGGGGGATCACTATGGCTACACCTTC
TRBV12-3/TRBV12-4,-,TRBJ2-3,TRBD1,CASITRGTADVEYF,TGTGCCAGCATCACTAGAGGGACAGCAGATGTGGAGTATTTT
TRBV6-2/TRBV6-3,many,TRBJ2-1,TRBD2,CASRPAIGGGYNEQFF,TGTGCCAGCAGACCTGCTATCGGCGGGGGGTACAATGAGCAGTTCTTC
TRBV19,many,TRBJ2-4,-,CASSDGGGVKKNIQYF,TGTGCCAGTAGCGATGGTGGGGGTGTAAAGAAAAACATTCAGTACTTC
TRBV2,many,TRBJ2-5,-,CASSGLGETQYF,TGTGCCAGCAGTGGACTAGGGGAGACCCAGTACTTC
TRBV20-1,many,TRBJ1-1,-,CSATERPLNTEAFF,TGCAGTGCTACCGAAAGACCGCTGAACACTGAAGCTTTCTTT
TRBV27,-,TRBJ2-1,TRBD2,CASNRFSGDKGYNEQFF,TGTGCCAGCAACCGGTTTAGCGGGGATAAAGGCTACAATGAGCAGTTCTTC
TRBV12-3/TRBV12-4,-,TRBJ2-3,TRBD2,CASSPPVSGGRGDTQYF,TGTGCCAGCAGTCCCCCGGTTAGCGGGGGGAGAGGAGATACGCAGTATTTT
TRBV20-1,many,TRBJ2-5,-,CSARDNRDDETQYF,TGCAGTGCTAGAGATAACAGGGACGACGAGACCCAGTACTTC
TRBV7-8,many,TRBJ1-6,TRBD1,CASSGGTGGPSSYNSPLHF,TGTGCCAGCAGCGGCGGGACAGGGGGACCTAGCTCCTATAATTCACCCCTCCACTTT
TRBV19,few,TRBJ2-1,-,CASSITSVPEQFF,TGTGCCAGTAGTATTACGAGCGTTCCGGAGCAGTTCTTC
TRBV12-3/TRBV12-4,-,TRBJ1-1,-,CASSFTTAMNTEAFF,TGTGCCAGCAGTTTCACGACAGCCATGAACACTGAAGCTTTCTTT
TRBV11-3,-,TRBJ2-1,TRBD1,CASSLVPGQFYNEQFF,TGTGCCAGCAGCTTAGTCCCGGGACAGTTCTACAATGAGCAGTTCTTC
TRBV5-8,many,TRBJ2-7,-,CASSPDRFYEQYF,TGTGCCAGCAGCCCCGACAGGTTCTACGAGCAGTACTTC
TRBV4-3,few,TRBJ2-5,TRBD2,CASSQEGLAGGPRLHNEQYF,TGCGCCAGCAGCCAAGAAGGACTAGCGGGGGGGCCAAGACTACACAATGAGCAGTACTTC
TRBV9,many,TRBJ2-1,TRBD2,CASSVGGTSGYNEQFF,TGTGCCAGCAGCGTAGGTGGGACTAGCGGATACAATGAGCAGTTCTTC